This is a list of T cell receptor beta chains from one sample in a study of blood T cell repertoires in COVID-19. Produced via immunoSEQ multiplex PCR; TCRdb's table is partial and in-frame only. The sample consists of 70,000 to 95,000 clones, around nine tenths of them appearing once. Sequenced input: peripheral blood. The receptors derive from a man aged 45 to 65 with active COVID-19. Each CDR3 is given without its conserved first and last residue.

>TRBJ1-2|TRBV5-1
ASSNGNNYGYT
>TRBJ2-5|TRBV7-3
ASSQTGTGETQY
>TRBJ1-1|TRBV5-4
ASSSERGNTEAF
>TRBJ1-2|TRBV29-1
SVNLRQGDGYT
>TRBJ1-2|TRBV14
ASSQQGNYGYT
>TRBJ1-6|TRBV7-9
ASSLHLSDYTNSPLH
>TRBJ1-1|TRBV5-6
ASSLGTGGNTEAF
>TRBJ2-7|TRBV7-9
ASSSFYEQY
>TRBJ1-1|TRBV7-3
ASRNDRFGDTEAF
>TRBJ1-2|TRBV28
ASSLSTTGGGYGYT
>TRBJ2-3|TRBV28
ASSSSGERGGTDTQY
>TRBJ2-1|TRBV5-1
ASSPVAGVYNEQF
>TRBJ1-6|TRBV5-6
ASSFPSSYNSPLH
>TRBJ1-3|TRBV5-4
ASSLGQGNTIY
>TRBJ1-2|TRBV28
ASRPNRGRLIGYT
>TRBJ2-7|TRBV18
ASSPNRQAYEQY
>TRBJ2-3|TRBV24-1
ATSEDRGVDTQY
>TRBJ1-1|TRBV28
ASSGGTENTEAF
>TRBJ2-4|TRBV5-1
ASSLSNDGGRKNIQY
>TRBJ2-1|TRBV7-2
ASSLESPPYNEQF
>TRBJ2-3|TRBV25-1
ASSPLSGRTDTQY
>TRBJ1-1|TRBV6-2/TRBV6-3
ASSSPPWMGTGEAF
>TRBJ1-2|TRBV9
ASSAGTGNGYT
>TRBJ2-3|TRBV24-1
ATSERTGPSTDTQY
>TRBJ1-6|TRBV23-1
ATGRDRTLTN
>TRBJ1-1|TRBV19
ASSMGGTEAF
>TRBJ1-2|TRBV28
ASGHLYGYT
>TRBJ2-3|TRBV9
ASSAGTSGRLGDTQY
>TRBJ2-2|TRBV28
ASSYRSPNTGELF
>TRBJ2-2|TRBV28
ATRDNRLSNTGELF
>TRBJ2-2|TRBV11-1
ASSASGLGELF
>TRBJ1-1|TRBV6-5
ASSYPGTDMNTEAF
>TRBJ2-7|TRBV5-6
ASSLSRGSLGEQY
>TRBJ2-3|TRBV15
ATSTPGLAGGGSTDTQY
>TRBJ2-3|TRBV29-1
SVEPLGGKDTQY
>TRBJ1-3|TRBV6-5
ASKSQGFSGNTIY
>TRBJ1-1|TRBV6-5
ASSYSGQLNTEAF
>TRBJ2-1|TRBV19
ASSTSYNEQF
>TRBJ2-7|TRBV30
AWSAGRLALPPGEQY
>TRBJ2-3|TRBV11-2
ASSLDRGLGTDTQY
>TRBJ2-1|TRBV12-3/TRBV12-4
ASSLAEYNEQF
>TRBJ1-2|TRBV30
AWSVGRGSGYT
>TRBJ1-1|TRBV7-3
ASSLVAGVNTEAF
>TRBJ2-4|TRBV9
ASSPGPGPVAKNIQY
>TRBJ1-6|TRBV12-2
ASRLAGGLNSPLH
>TRBJ2-3|TRBV24-1
ATSDPRQGYTQY
>TRBJ1-1|TRBV11-3
ASSLDTGGEAF
>TRBJ2-7|TRBV6-2/TRBV6-3
ASSDQLAGPFYEQY
>TRBJ2-3|TRBV18
ASSGLASDTQY
>TRBJ1-5|TRBV28
ASSYGGLGNQPQH
>TRBJ2-5|TRBV7-2
ASSLNAGETQY
>TRBJ2-7|TRBV18
ASSPLGGSEGEQY